These 26 T cell receptor beta chains share one sample of origin, sequenced in a study of blood T cell repertoires in COVID-19. TCRdb's table, derived via immunoSEQ multiplex PCR, lists solely in-frame clones and lacks some. The profile shows roughly 200,000 clones, about 83% of them singletons. The sample taken for sequencing was peripheral blood. These receptors were collected from a woman in her sixties or seventies with active or convalescent COVID-19.

CDR3 sequence: CASSLMGQGFNEQFF. DNA of the CDR3: TGTGCCAGCAGCTTAATGGGACAGGGATTTAATGAGCAGTTCTTC. V gene TRBV7-9 combines with J gene TRBJ2-1; 9 nucleotides agree with TRBD1. The CDR3 runs 15 residues. Unmatched junction bases numbered 6, after V lost 2 bases and J lost 7 bases. Germline V CDR1 and CDR2: SEHNR, FQNEAQ (reference sequence).

CDR3 sequence: CASRPSGQYEQYF. DNA of the CDR3: TGTGCCAGCAGGCCTAGCGGTCAATACGAGCAGTACTTC. The rearrangement links TRBV28 to TRBJ2-7, with TRBD2 matching over 7 bases. This CDR3 is 13 amino acids long. Germline CDR1 reads MDHEN; CDR2 reads SYDVKM. Unmatched junction bases numbered 6, after V lost 6 bases and J lost 4 bases. Full variable domain (remainder filled in from reference TRBV28 and TRBJ2-7): DVKVTQSSRYLVKRTGEKVFLECVQDMDHENMFWYRQDPGLGLRLIYFSYDVKMKEKGDIPEGYSVSREKKERFSLILESASTNQTSMYLCASRPSGQYEQYFGPGTRLTVT.

This chain links TRBV2 with TRBJ1-5; the match to TRBD1 covers 8 bases. The CDR3 totals 15 residues. The V segment lost 2 bases and the J segment 4 bases; nucleotides outside the gene matches: 4. Germline assignment: CDR1 SNHLY and CDR2 FYNNEI. The CDR3 reads CASSELRTGNQPQHF. The CDR3, as DNA: TGTGCCAGCAGTGAACTAAGGACAGGGAATCAGCCCCAGCATTTT.

The chain is built from TRBV6-6 and TRBJ1-1; TRBD1 aligns across 7 bases. Germline assignment: CDR1 MNHNY and CDR2 SVGAGI (reference sequence). Germline trimming cut 6 bases from V and 6 bases from J; bases unmatched to any gene: 16. This CDR3 is built from 16 residues. The CDR3 here is CASSLAPDRVNAEAFF. CDR3 nucleotides: TGTGCCAGCAGCCTAGCTCCCGACAGGGTAAACGCTGAAGCTTTCTTT.

This clone was counted between two and nine times. The gene calls are TRBV5-1 and TRBJ2-5, with D perhaps TRBD2 (5 bases). The V end was cut by 0 bases, the J end by 4 bases, with 7 bases between. There are 13 residues in the CDR3. Germline V gene sequence: CDR1 SGHRS, CDR2 YFSETQ. DNA for the CDR3: TGCGCCAGCAGCTTGGTAGGAGGAGAGACCCAGTACTTC. Amino acid sequence: CASSLVGGETQYF.

This rearrangement joins TRBV19 to TRBJ2-3, with 8 bases identical to TRBD2. Losses at the gene ends were 5 bases for V and 4 bases for J; bases not matched to a gene: 8. This CDR3 spans 15 amino acids. Per the germline V gene, CDR1 is LNHDA and CDR2 is SQIVND (reference sequence). DNA for the CDR3: TGTGCCAGTAGTGTACTAGCGGAGGTCGCAGATACGCAGTATTTT. Translating gives CASSVLAEVADTQYF.

Only a few counts were recorded for this clone. The chain recombines TRBV6-4 with TRBJ2-1; TRBD1 might be the D (5 bases). The CDR3 totals 15 residues. Germline-derived CDR1 and CDR2 are MRHNA and SNTAGT. V dropped 8 bases and J dropped 8 bases, with 22 bases sitting between them. The CDR3 loop reads CASLKGWIPRDEQFF. CDR3 DNA sequence: TGTGCCAGCCTCAAGGGGTGGATCCCTCGGGATGAGCAGTTCTTC.

This chain connects TRBV3-1 (or the pseudogene TRBV3-2) to TRBJ2-5, with TRBD2 identical over 11 bases. The CDR3 loop spans 17 amino acids. The J segment lost 5 bases and the V segment lost 3 bases, leaving 11 bases of the junction unmatched. From germline, CDR1 is LGHDT and CDR2 YNNKEL (reference sequence). The CDR3 DNA reads TGTGCCAGCAGCCATATAACTAGCGGGAGTCTTGAGGAGACCCAGTACTTC. Protein: CASSHITSGSLEETQYF.

V gene TRBV5-1 combines with J gene TRBJ2-6, with D possibly matching TRBD1 (5 bases). CDR3 length: 15 amino acids. Germline values: CDR1 SGHRS, CDR2 YFSETQ. Deletions cut 2 bases from V and 2 bases from J, with 8 bases between. CDR3 DNA: TGCGCCAGCAGCTTCCAGGGAACTGGGGCCAACGTCCTGACTTTC. This translates into CASSFQGTGANVLTF. Full variable domain (missing parts from reference TRBV5-1 and TRBJ2-6): KAGVTQTPRYLIKTRGQQVTLSCSPISGHRSVSWYQQTPGQGLQFLFEYFSETQRNKGNFPGRFSGRQFSNSRSEMNVSTLELGDSALYLCASSFQGTGANVLTFGAGSRLTVL.

The V call is TRBV5-1, the J call TRBJ2-1; 8 bases align to TRBD2. Trimming cost V 0 bases and J 7 bases; bases outside gene matches: 6. This CDR3 has 15 amino acids. Germline V lookup: CDR1 SGHRS, CDR2 YFSETQ. Here the CDR3 reads CASSLDGGRSNEQFF. DNA for the CDR3: TGCGCCAGCAGCTTGGATGGCGGGAGGAGTAATGAGCAGTTCTTC.

This sequence joins TRBV29-1 and TRBJ2-4; 9 positions agree with TRBD2. Germline-derived CDR1 and CDR2 are SQVTM and ANQGSEA. V trimming: 4 bases; J trimming: 9 bases; junction bases outside the gene matches: 7. This CDR3 has 13 amino acids. CDR3 in amino acids: CSVVPSGISIQYF. The CDR3, as DNA: TGCAGCGTTGTTCCTAGCGGGATTAGCATTCAGTACTTC.

This chain joins TRBV7-2 and TRBJ2-4; TRBD2 matches 12 bases. The V gene end was trimmed by 5 bases and the J gene end by 7 bases; junction bases not matched to a gene: 3. The CDR3 is 14 residues long. Per the germline V gene, CDR1 is SGHTA and CDR2 is FQGNSA. The CDR3 spells CASSPTSGRNIQYF. CDR3 DNA sequence: TGTGCCAGCAGCCCAACTAGCGGGAGGAACATTCAGTACTTC.

The chain uses TRBV5-4 and TRBJ2-1, with TRBD2 matching over 8 bases. CDR3 length: 16 residues. Germline CDR1 SGHNT, CDR2 YYREEE (reference sequence). J gave up 7 bases and V 4 bases, and 13 bases lay outside the gene matches. Written as DNA, the CDR3 is TGTGCCAGCAGCGGAGGAGCGGGAGTAGTACGGAATGAGCAGTTCTTC. It translates to CASSGGAGVVRNEQFF.

The chain combines TRBV20-1 with TRBJ2-7; 9 bases are shared with TRBD1. CDR1 DFQATT and CDR2 SNEGSKA come from the germline V gene (reference sequence). The CDR3 is 15 amino acids. V lost 3 bases to trimming and J lost 2 bases; unmatched junction nucleotides: 8. The CDR3 region is CSASQRDREPYEQYF. In nucleotides, the CDR3 is TGCAGTGCTAGTCAACGGGACAGGGAACCCTACGAGCAGTACTTC.

J is TRBJ1-1 and V is TRBV5-5, with D unclear. Germline CDR1 is SGHKS and CDR2 is YYEKEE (reference sequence). This CDR3 is 15 amino acids long. The V and J ends lost 0 bases and 0 bases respectively, with 9 bases between them. DNA of the CDR3: TGTGCCAGCAGCTTGGTTGGAGGCCTGAACACTGAAGCTTTCTTT. This codes for CASSLVGGLNTEAFF.

The chain carries TRBV7-3 and TRBJ2-1; D is undetermined. The CDR3 loop spans 16 amino acids. Germline values: CDR1 SGHTA, CDR2 FQGTGA. V gave up 0 bases and J gave up 0 bases, with 9 bases separating them. The CDR3 region is CASSLTEASSYNEQFF. Here the CDR3 DNA reads TGTGCCAGCAGCTTAACTGAGGCTAGCTCCTACAATGAGCAGTTCTTC.

The V gene is TRBV4-1, the J gene TRBJ2-7; 10 nucleotides align to TRBD1. The CDR3 contains 17 residues. Germline assignment: CDR1 MGHRA and CDR2 YSYEKL. Trimming at V came to 4 bases and at J to 5 bases, leaving 14 bases not matched to a gene. CDR3 residues: CASSRVVRKGQGHEQYF. The CDR3 bases are TGCGCCAGCAGCCGAGTCGTTAGAAAGGGACAGGGGCACGAGCAGTACTTC.

The rearrangement links TRBV5-6 to TRBJ2-7, with 11 nucleotides matching TRBD2. This CDR3 is built from 14 residues. With V trimmed by 1 base and J by 7 bases, 4 bases remained unmatched. Germline assignment: CDR1 SGHDT and CDR2 YYEEEE. CDR3 coding DNA: TGTGCCAGCAGCTTGCGACTAGCGGGAAGGGAGCAGTACTTC. Translated, it gives CASSLRLAGREQYF.

The V gene is TRBV7-6, the J gene TRBJ2-1, with 13 bases that match TRBD2. The CDR3 has 16 amino acids. V trimming: 5 bases; J trimming: 2 bases; junction bases outside the gene matches: 3. From germline, CDR1 is SGHVS and CDR2 FNYEAQ. CDR3 loop: CASSLTSGRAYNEQFF. The CDR3 DNA sequence: TGTGCCAGCAGCCTTACTAGCGGGAGGGCCTACAATGAGCAGTTCTTC.

In its sample, this clone was seen once. The chain has TRBV2 and TRBJ2-1; 13 nucleotides agree with TRBD2. This CDR3 has 15 residues. Germline trimming cut 6 bases from V and 5 bases from J; bases unmatched to any gene: 4. CDR1 is SNHLY, CDR2 FYNNEI, per germline. For the CDR3, the DNA is TGTGCCAGCAGCGCTGGGACTAGCGGGAACAATGAGCAGTTCTTC. Encoded protein: CASSAGTSGNNEQFF. The whole variable domain, remainder taken from reference TRBV2 and TRBJ2-1, is EPEVTQTPSHQVTQMGQEVILRCVPISNHLYFYWYRQILGQKVEFLVSFYNNEISEKSEIFDDQFSVERPDGSNFTLKIRSTKLEDSAMYFCASSAGTSGNNEQFFGPGTRLTVL.

The chain carries TRBV6-2 or TRBV6-3 and TRBJ1-2; 11 nucleotides match TRBD1. Looked up from germline, CDR1 is MNHEY and CDR2 is SVGEGT. The CDR3 has 15 amino acids. After removal of 5 bases from V and 3 bases from J, the junction contained 5 bases not matched to a gene. The CDR3 region is CASSHRDRGDYGYTF. CDR3 DNA: TGTGCCAGCAGTCACCGGGACAGGGGGGACTATGGCTACACCTTC.

This clone has a single count. This chain links TRBV7-2 with TRBJ1-2; 8 bases align to TRBD1. Germline lookup yields CDR1 SGHTA and CDR2 FQGNSA. This CDR3 contains 15 residues. Losses at the gene ends were 5 bases for V and 8 bases for J; bases not matched to a gene: 13. CDR3 DNA: TGTGCCAGCAGCAATCCCGGGACAGGCTCTGGGGGCTACACCTTC. This sequence encodes CASSNPGTGSGGYTF.

In the case of this clone: Other nucleotide sequences from this sample produce the same CDR3. The V and J genes are TRBV5-1 and TRBJ2-7; 8 nucleotides agree with TRBD2. Germline V gene lookup returns CDR1 SGHRS and CDR2 YFSETQ. The junction had 3 bases not matched to a gene; V was cut back by 1 base and J by 0 bases. The CDR3 extends over 15 amino acids. In DNA, the CDR3 is TGCGCCAGCAGCTTGCCGGGACTAGGCTCCTACGAGCAGTACTTC. Protein product: CASSLPGLGSYEQYF.

This clone was seen a handful of times. This sequence joins TRBV7-9 and TRBJ2-7, with D possibly being TRBD2 (6 bases). The CDR3 runs to 15 residues. Trimming removed 0 bases from V and 5 bases from J, with 14 bases in between. Germline V CDR1 and CDR2: SEHNR, FQNEAQ (reference sequence). The CDR3 DNA reads TGTGCCAGCAGCTTAGCGCGCGGGAAAAGGGACGAGCAGTACTTC. Translating gives CASSLARGKRDEQYF.

The rearrangement uses TRBV5-1 and TRBJ2-3, with TRBD1 identical over 8 bases. The V gene's germline CDR1 is SGHRS and CDR2 YFSETQ. J lost 2 bases, V lost 2 bases, and 1 base had no gene match. This CDR3 is 14 amino acids long. The CDR3 DNA reads as TGCGCCAGCAGCTTACAGGGGGACACAGATACGCAGTATTTT. Protein: CASSLQGDTDTQYF.

The chain recombines TRBV4-1 with TRBJ1-2; D remains unclear. This CDR3 spans 13 amino acids. V lost 2 bases to trimming and J lost 8 bases, with 12 bases between them. Looked up from germline, CDR1 is MGHRA and CDR2 is YSYEKL. CDR3 sequence reads: CASSQNRKQGYTF. The CDR3 DNA sequence: TGCGCCAGCAGCCAAAATAGGAAACAGGGCTACACCTTC.